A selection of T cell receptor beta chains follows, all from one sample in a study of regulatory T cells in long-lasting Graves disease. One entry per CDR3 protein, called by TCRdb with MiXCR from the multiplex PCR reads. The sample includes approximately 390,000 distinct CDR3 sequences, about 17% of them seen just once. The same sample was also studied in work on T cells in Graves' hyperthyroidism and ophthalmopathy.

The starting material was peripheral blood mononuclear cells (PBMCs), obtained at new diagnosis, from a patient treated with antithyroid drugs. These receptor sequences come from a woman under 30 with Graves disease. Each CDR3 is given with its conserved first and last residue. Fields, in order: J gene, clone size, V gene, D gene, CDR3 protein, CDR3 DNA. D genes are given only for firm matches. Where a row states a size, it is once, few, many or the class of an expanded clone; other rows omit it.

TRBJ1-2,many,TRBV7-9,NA,CASSSPTRGLRGYTF,TGTGCCAGCAGCTCACCTACCCGGGGGCTTCGCGGCTACACCTTC
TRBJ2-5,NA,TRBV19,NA,CASSRTGSTETQYF,TGTGCCAGCAGTAGAACAGGGAGTACGGAGACCCAGTACTTC
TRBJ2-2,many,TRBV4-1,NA,CASSPPGKTNTGELFF,TGCGCCAGCAGCCCACCCGGGAAAACGAACACCGGGGAGCTGTTTTTT
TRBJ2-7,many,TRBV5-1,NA,CASSFGSPLEQYF,TGCGCCAGCAGCTTTGGCTCCCCACTCGAGCAGTACTTC
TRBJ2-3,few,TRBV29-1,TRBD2,CSGLGGALDTQYF,TGCAGCGGTCTCGGGGGGGCCTTGGATACGCAGTATTTT
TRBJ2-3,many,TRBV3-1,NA,CASSQRGVHTQYF,TGTGCCAGCAGCCAACGAGGGGTCCATACGCAGTATTTT
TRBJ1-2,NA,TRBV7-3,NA,CASSLSRDGEYGYTF,TGTGCCAGCAGCTTATCTAGGGACGGAGAATATGGCTACACCTTC
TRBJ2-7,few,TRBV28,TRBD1,CASTPGTGPYEQYF,TGTGCCAGCACCCCCGGGACAGGGCCTTACGAGCAGTACTTC
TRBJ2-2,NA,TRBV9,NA,CASSPGELFF,TGTGCCAGCAGCCCCGGGGAGCTGTTTTTT
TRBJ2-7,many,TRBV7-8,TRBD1,CASSLEQGASTYEQYF,TGTGCCAGCAGCTTAGAACAGGGGGCCTCAACCTACGAGCAGTACTTC
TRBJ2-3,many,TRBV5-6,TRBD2,CASSLGLAGMDTQYF,TGTGCCAGCAGCTTGGGGCTAGCGGGGATGGATACGCAGTATTTT
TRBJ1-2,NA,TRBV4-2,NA,CASSQDGRVSYGYTF,TGTGCCAGCAGCCAAGATGGACGAGTATCCTATGGCTACACCTTC
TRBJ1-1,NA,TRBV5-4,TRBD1,CASSTFPGTGGLNTEAFF,TGTGCCAGCAGCACCTTCCCCGGGACAGGGGGCTTGAACACTGAAGCTTTCTTT
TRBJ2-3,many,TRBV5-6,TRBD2,CASSLAGKRGGGDTQYF,TGTGCCAGCAGCTTGGCCGGGAAGCGGGGGGGAGGAGATACGCAGTATTTT
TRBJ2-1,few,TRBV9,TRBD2,CASSPRLAGTYNEQFF,TGTGCCAGCAGCCCCAGACTAGCGGGGACGTACAATGAGCAGTTCTTC
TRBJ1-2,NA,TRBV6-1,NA,CASSEAAAGTF,TGTGCCAGCAGTGAAGCCGCCGCGGGAACCTTC
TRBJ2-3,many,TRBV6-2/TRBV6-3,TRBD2,CAHGGDTQYF,TGTGCCCACGGGGGGGATACGCAGTATTTT
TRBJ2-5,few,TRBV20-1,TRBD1,CSVPGQAKETQYF,TGCAGTGTTCCAGGACAGGCAAAAGAGACCCAGTACTTC
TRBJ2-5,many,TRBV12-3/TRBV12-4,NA,CASSEGVIPGTQYF,TGTGCCAGCTCCGAGGGCGTTATCCCCGGCACCCAGTACTTC
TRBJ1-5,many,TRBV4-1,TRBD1,CASSSGGAAAQPQHF,TGCGCCAGCAGCTCAGGGGGCGCCGCCGCCCAGCCCCAGCATTTT
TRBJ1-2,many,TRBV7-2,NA,CASSPDRGYGYTF,TGTGCCAGCAGCCCGGACAGAGGATATGGCTACACCTTC
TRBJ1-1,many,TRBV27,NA,CASSLGLSMNTEAFF,TGTGCCAGCAGTCTAGGGCTTAGTATGAACACTGAAGCTTTCTTT